Sequencing of this T cell receptor (beta chain) was carried out in a study of cytomegalovirus exposure and HLA in healthy donors (dated by TCRdb to 2016 to 2017). With respect to the entire study: In an earlier analysis of under 600 of the donors, approximately 300 Gb of sequence data and approximately 120 million unique TCR beta sequences from 150 million to 200 million T cells were reported. An early release covering approximately 600 HLA-typed donors comprised about 300 gigabases of sequencing data and around 86 million unique TCR sequences. Among the 398 genotyped donors, around 81% belonged to the genetic ancestry cluster associated with self-reported Caucasian donors. The study was designed to test whether signatures of past pathogen exposure could be identified by cataloging public T cell receptors. The study used immunosequencing to profile the T cell repertoires of 666 subjects and linked those repertoires to cytomegalovirus serostatus. In addition to the first cohort of approximately 670 subjects, a separate validation cohort of some 120 different subjects was used. To predict cytomegalovirus infection status, the study combined high-throughput TCR immunosequencing, statistical association of individual TCRs with disease status, and machine learning. In a later analysis, previously published TCR beta repertoires from about 640 donors were re-analyzed and high-resolution HLA genotyping was added so that TCR occurrence patterns could be studied. Rather than using new phenotypic data, the later analysis identified candidate immune exposures from TCR beta sequences and from how often those sequences occurred across donors. To decide whether each TCR beta V gene segment behaved as functional or pseudogenic, an earlier analysis of over 500 of the donors relied on high-throughput TCR beta sequencing. Donor age, sex, ethnicity and CMV serostatus were collected together with the repertoire data. A later genetic analysis used genome-wide SNP genotypes for about 55% of the 666 donors, treating that subset as a discovery cohort. Every repertoire in the discovery cohort had been generated on one and the same sequencing platform. Class I and class II HLA loci were covered by the typing at four-digit resolution. Typing coverage varied by locus: roughly 620-640 donors for A, B, C, DRB1 and DQB1; approximately 500 for DQA1; more than 600 for DPA1; approximately 470 for DPB1. Because of strong linkage in the cohort, 4 to 6 DR-DQ haplotypes were treated as single units for association and clustering. Among around 400 genotyped donors of the cohort, an average of about 240,000 unique TCR beta nucleotide sequences were sequenced per donor, around 18% of them non-productive.

The CDR3 starts with the cysteine, ends with the phenylalanine, and has 15 residues. Only the CDR3 part of the read is kept: 45 bases, read in frame from the first base. Trimmed from V: 3 bases; trimmed from J: 5 bases; junction bases lacking a gene match: 7. For CDR1 and CDR2, the germline V gene lists SGDLS and YYNGEE. The study at large found these results: According to a later analysis, parvovirus B19, influenza, CMV and Epstein-Barr virus appeared linked to several top co-occurrence clusters. About 15 rarely observed V segments, including chromosome 9 orphons, were excluded from the earlier analysis of approximately 500 of the donors because counts were too low. In vitro tests confirmed that a few of the cytomegalovirus-associated TCR beta chains recognize cytomegalovirus antigens. Some IMGT-functional V segments, including TRBV6-2 and TRBV6-3, could not be told apart with the 87-base-pair reads, so those segments were excluded. The classifier was reported to diagnose cytomegalovirus status with high specificity and sensitivity in both the original cohort and the validation cohort. The presence/absence analyses assumed that sequencing depth was roughly uniform across donors, and that assumption may not be true. A later genetic analysis reported fewer N-insertions in productive TCRs among donors in an Asian-associated ancestry cluster than the roughly 620-donor mean. Strong co-occurrence of HLA alleles, especially DR and DQ, made assigning TCR associations to individual alleles difficult. Only TCR beta chains were sequenced in this cohort, and the absence of alpha or paired-chain data limited detectable features. An earlier analysis of around 540 of the donors showed that most TCR beta V segments appeared in productive rearrangements either about 87% or about 30% of the time, which broadly matched IMGT annotations. In a later analysis, HLA-associated TCR beta chains were found to be more clonally expanded and to have lower generation probabilities than equally common non-associated chains. A further reported finding was that TCR beta sequences accurately predicted the HLA-A and HLA-B alleles for most subjects in the first cohort. While some public TCRs were present in many individuals, most TCR sequences turned up only very rarely across donors. Because HLA typing was unavailable for some donors at each locus, only the typed subset was used in association tests. CMV serostatus was the only immune exposure information available for the cohort. Most CMV-associated TCR beta chains appeared to be HLA-restricted in a later analysis, and the HLA associations seemed to be driven largely by CMV exposure. The authors suggested that the approach could potentially be generalized to other disease states and immunological phenotypes. In the study, some 160 TCR beta chains were listed as associated with cytomegalovirus. An association between a missense DCLRE1C variant and V-gene and J-gene trimming of TCR beta chains was found in a later genetic analysis and replicated in an independent cohort. A group of highly shared sequence variants was considered likely to be a technical artifact of the sequencing pipeline. Correlated functional status among segregating V segments might be attributable to linkage disequilibrium, but an unknown experimental factor could not be ruled out. Specific HLA alleles were associated with roughly 17,000 TCR beta sequences at a false discovery rate of 0.05 in a later analysis. A later analysis found that TCR association rates varied across HLA loci, with DRB1 alleles showing the most associated TCRs and HLA-C alleles the fewest.

To prepare the library, the immunoSEQ multiplex PCR assay was applied. For the multiplex PCR, a mixture combining 60 forward primers for TCR Vbeta segments and 13 reverse primers for TCR Jbeta segments was used. A multiplex PCR assay on genomic DNA amplified the CDR3 region of rearranged TCR beta genes. Amplified TCR beta libraries were sequenced as 87-base-pair reads on the Illumina HiSeq System. On the authors' methods: A later analysis counted approximately 74 million unique TCR beta chains across the 670 or so repertoires, and around 12 million of these chains were shared by at least two donors. Raw reads were error-corrected and collapsed into unique sequences with a nearest-neighbor algorithm that merged closely related sequences to remove PCR and sequencing errors. To assign V, D and J gene segments, CDR3 sequences were aligned to IMGT reference sequences. For a sequence to be retained, a match of at least six nucleotides to both a V gene segment and a J gene segment was required. Rearrangements were classified as productive when the CDR3 lacked stop codons and remained in frame with V and J, and all other rearrangements were classified as non-productive. CDR3 was defined according to IMGT convention as the region running from the second conserved V-encoded cysteine to the conserved J-encoded phenylalanine. In an earlier analysis of approximately 500 of the donors, sequences lacking an unambiguous match to a single V gene segment were excluded. An earlier analysis of fewer than 650 of the donors classified V segments as functional when productive rearrangements were above 56.7% and as segregating when the standard deviation between donors was above 5%. To diagnose cytomegalovirus status from the catalog of TCR beta chain sequences, a statistical classification framework was built. In a later analysis, TCR nucleotide sequences were compared against IMGT/GENE-DB human TR gene sequences so that V and J genes could be assigned. In a later analysis, CDR3 sequences and most-parsimonious VDJ recombination scenarios were assigned using the TCRdist pipeline. In a later analysis, every TCR beta chain was defined by the combination of its CDR3 amino acid sequence and its V-gene family, and reads without a unique V-gene family were dropped. To address suspected cross-contamination and a sequencing artifact, a later analysis removed under 600 highly shared, low-generation-probability nucleotide sequences. For each public chain, a later analysis derived a clonal expansion index from normalized ranks of inferred template counts within each repertoire. Generation probabilities in a later analysis came from a VDJ recombination model fitted to out-of-frame rearrangements, and those results were checked against IGoR. Hypergeometric tests were used in a later analysis to score TCR-TCR, TCR-HLA and TCR-CMV co-occurrence, with a repertoire-size bias correction applied to the TCR pairs. In a later analysis, false discovery rates were estimated by permuting HLA or CMV assignments 20 times. In a later analysis, co-occurring TCRs were grouped using DBSCAN, with TCRdist sequence similarity added in when clustering inside HLA-allele-positive subsets. Co-occurrence clustering excluded repertoires with fewer than 30,000 or more than 120,000 public chains, plus five with anomalous nucleotide sharing. The table was pulled from immuneACCESS by TCRdb, which kept in-frame rearrangements only. Such tables lose some clones; where checked, under half of the loss comes from unresolved V genes, and the rest has no known cause. V and J calls and clone size follow that table, whereas D and trimming were derived from the DNA. The sample data list about 140,000 clones, and 65% to 90% of these were observed just once. The ten largest make up about 1.2% of the sample.

Concerning this clone: The antigen it recognizes is unknown. Nothing much larger sits one base from this clone, and base qualities are not available.

The cohort was made up of under 800 healthy bone marrow donors. At the time of sampling, every cohort member was nominally healthy, though immune exposures that went unrecorded were likely present. The donor tested CMV seronegative, placing the donor among the roughly 350 seronegative members of the cohort. Every donor gave a peripheral blood sample, and the peripheral blood mononuclear cells from that sample were used for TCR beta sequencing. Genomic DNA extraction from the blood cell samples was performed with the Qiagen DNeasy Blood Extraction Kit. The V gene is TRBV9 and the J gene is TRBJ2-5, and TRBD1 matches 10 of the central bases. Sequenced input: PBMCs. This sequence originates from a female donor in good health and CMV-seronegative. The DNA reads TGTGCCAGCAGCGATGGGGACAGGGGCTTGGAGACCCAGTACTTC. This yields the protein CASSDGDRGLETQYF.